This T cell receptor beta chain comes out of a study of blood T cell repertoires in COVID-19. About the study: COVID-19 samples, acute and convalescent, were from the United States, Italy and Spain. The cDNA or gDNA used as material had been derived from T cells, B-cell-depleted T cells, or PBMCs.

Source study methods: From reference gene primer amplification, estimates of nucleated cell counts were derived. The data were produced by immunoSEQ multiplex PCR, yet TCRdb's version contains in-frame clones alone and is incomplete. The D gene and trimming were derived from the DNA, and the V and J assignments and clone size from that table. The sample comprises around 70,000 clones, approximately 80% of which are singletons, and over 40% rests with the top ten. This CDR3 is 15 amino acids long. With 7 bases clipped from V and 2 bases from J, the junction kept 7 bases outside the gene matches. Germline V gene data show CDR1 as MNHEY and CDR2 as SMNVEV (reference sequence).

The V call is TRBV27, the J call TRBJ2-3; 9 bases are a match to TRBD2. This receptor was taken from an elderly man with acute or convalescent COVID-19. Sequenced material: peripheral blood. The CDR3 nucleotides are TGTGCCAGCAAAAAGACTAGCGGTCTCACAGATACGCAGTATTTT. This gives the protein CASKKTSGLTDTQYF.